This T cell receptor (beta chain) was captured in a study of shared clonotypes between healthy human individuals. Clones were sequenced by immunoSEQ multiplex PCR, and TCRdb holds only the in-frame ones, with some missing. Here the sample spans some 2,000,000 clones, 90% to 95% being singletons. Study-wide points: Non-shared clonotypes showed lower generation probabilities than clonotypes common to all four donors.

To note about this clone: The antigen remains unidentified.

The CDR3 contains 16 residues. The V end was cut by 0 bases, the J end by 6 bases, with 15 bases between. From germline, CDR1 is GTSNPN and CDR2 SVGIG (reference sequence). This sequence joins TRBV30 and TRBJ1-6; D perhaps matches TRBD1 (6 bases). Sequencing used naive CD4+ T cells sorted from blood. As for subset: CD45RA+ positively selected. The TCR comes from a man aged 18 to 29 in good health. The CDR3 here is CAWSVMRGQFNSPLHF. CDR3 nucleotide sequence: TGTGCCTGGAGTGTAATGAGGGGACAATTTAATTCACCCCTCCACTTT.